This T cell receptor beta chain was captured by sequencing in a study of cytomegalovirus exposure and HLA in healthy donors. For the study at large: There were 90 million to 140 million unique TCR beta sequences, drawn from approximately 180 million T cells, in an earlier analysis. Findings and limits, study-wide: Researchers catalogued about 160 TCR beta chains as cytomegalovirus-associated.

PCR was performed using 60 Vbeta and 13 Jbeta primers. Generated by immunoSEQ multiplex PCR, the TCRdb table keeps only in-frame clones and is missing some. The table lists some 130,000 clones, around four fifths of them singletons, with approximately 7.8% in the top ten. Trimming removed 8 bases from V and 0 bases from J, with 10 bases in between. The CDR3 has 13 amino acids. In germline, CDR1 is MNHEY, CDR2 SMNVEV (reference sequence). Points on this clone: Its target is not known. The same CDR3 arises from other DNA sequences in this sample as well.

This TCR was recovered from a male donor in good health and CMV-seronegative. The chain recombines TRBV27 with TRBJ1-1, with a possible D match to TRBD1 (5 bases). The sequenced material came from PBMCs. In nucleotides, the CDR3 is TGTGCCAGCTCCAGGGTGCTGAACACTGAAGCTTTCTTT. Amino acids: CASSRVLNTEAFF.